This T cell receptor (beta chain) was documented in a study of Ad26.COV2.S vaccination and SARS-CoV-2 variants (dated by TCRdb to the early 2020s). Context from the whole study: Vaccine-arm donors were drawn from COV1001, a multicentre, randomized, double-blind, placebo-controlled phase I-IIa trial of Ad26.COV2.S in healthy adults. Ad26.COV2.S was administered intramuscularly at a dose of 5x10^10 or 1x10^11 viral particles, either as one shot or as two shots given 56 days apart. TCRbeta repertoire sequencing served as the tool for gauging how specific and how broad the SARS-CoV-2-reactive T cell receptors were following Ad26.COV2.S vaccination. A total of 32 samples were included in the TCR-sequenced set, comprising around 19 Ad26.COV2.S vaccine recipients, 5 placebo recipients and 8 SARS-CoV-2 convalescent individuals. Participants in the trial were split at random into five groups of five each, receiving low-dose or high-dose Ad26.COV2.S once or twice, or else placebo on both occasions. Throughout the experiments and outcome assessment, investigators stayed blinded to trial group allocation. Study-wide conclusions, independent of this receptor: Substantial breadth of spike-specific CD8+ and CD4+ T cell responses was reported after vaccination. The study was not powered for comparison of responses between vaccine doses or regimens. According to the authors, total T cell responses may have been underestimated by the TCR breadth and depth analyses. Non-spike TCR breadth was comparable between vaccine and placebo recipients, consistent with the vaccine containing only spike. Ad26.COV2.S recipients had higher spike-specific TCR breadth than placebo recipients (P = 0.0014).

Counted from cysteine to phenylalanine, this CDR3 has 17 amino acids. This entry keeps only the CDR3 DNA: 51 bases, framed from base 1. In the germline V gene, CDR1 corresponds to SGDLS and CDR2 to YYNGEE. Trimming costs V 0 bases and J 0 bases, and their ends lie 14 bases apart. To note about this clone: Its recognized antigen is unknown. No quality values exist for individual bases; no much larger clone is one base distant.

The immunoSEQ Assay was used to sequence TCRbeta CDR3 regions. After extraction, genomic DNA underwent amplification by bias-controlled multiplex PCR, followed by high-throughput sequencing. Per the source publication's procedure: Collapsing and filtering of sequences were performed to quantify the absolute abundance of each unique TCRbeta CDR3 region. T cell fraction was estimated by normalizing TCRbeta template counts to usable DNA, with usable DNA measured through amplification of reference genes found in all nucleated cells. Repertoire TCRs were annotated as SARS-CoV-2-specific when V gene, CDR3 amino acid sequence and J gene were exactly matched to a known reactive TCR set. The reference SARS-CoV-2 TCR set came from MIRA and was filtered for enrichment in COVID-19-positive ImmuneCODE repertoires, removing public or cross-reactive TCRs. Using the MIRA antigens, annotated TCRs were further analysed by specific ORF or by position within an ORF. Depth was the summed frequency of annotated unique rearrangements, while breadth was defined as annotated unique rearrangements over total unique productive rearrangements. TCR breadth was compared between groups using two-sided Wilcoxon rank-sum tests. The table was pulled from immuneACCESS by TCRdb, which kept in-frame rearrangements only. Such tables lose some clones; where checked, under half of the loss comes from unresolved V genes, and the rest has no known cause. The D gene and trimming were derived from the DNA, and the V and J assignments and clone size from that table. The sample table holds 400,000 to 450,000 clones, of which 90% were seen once. The ten largest clones capture 12% of the sample.

Explained via the paper, the treatment or condition label denotes: 15 to 20 received Ad26.COV2.S at low or high dose, single or two shots; roughly five received placebo; per-sample allocation not given. For vaccine and placebo recipients, the sequenced repertoires came from samples collected on day 63 after the first injection. In Cohort 1b, some 25 adults aged 18-55 years were enrolled at a single site in Boston, USA, between 29 July and 7 August 2020. Ad26.COV2.S consisted of a replication-incompetent adenovirus type 26 vector by which a prefusion-stabilized SARS-CoV-2 spike protein from the original Wuhan strain was expressed.

This sample comprised peripheral blood, obtained in a trial of Ad26.COV2.S vaccine versus placebo. This receptor chain uses TRBV9 and TRBJ2-3; TRBD2 is a possible D gene, resting on 6 matching bases. The source is a person between 18 and 59 years old who received the Ad26.COV2.S COVID-19 vaccine or a placebo. CDR3 sequence: CASSVGHSGTSTDTQYF. The nucleotides are TGTGCCAGCAGCGTAGGCCATAGCGGCACTAGCACAGATACGCAGTATTTT.